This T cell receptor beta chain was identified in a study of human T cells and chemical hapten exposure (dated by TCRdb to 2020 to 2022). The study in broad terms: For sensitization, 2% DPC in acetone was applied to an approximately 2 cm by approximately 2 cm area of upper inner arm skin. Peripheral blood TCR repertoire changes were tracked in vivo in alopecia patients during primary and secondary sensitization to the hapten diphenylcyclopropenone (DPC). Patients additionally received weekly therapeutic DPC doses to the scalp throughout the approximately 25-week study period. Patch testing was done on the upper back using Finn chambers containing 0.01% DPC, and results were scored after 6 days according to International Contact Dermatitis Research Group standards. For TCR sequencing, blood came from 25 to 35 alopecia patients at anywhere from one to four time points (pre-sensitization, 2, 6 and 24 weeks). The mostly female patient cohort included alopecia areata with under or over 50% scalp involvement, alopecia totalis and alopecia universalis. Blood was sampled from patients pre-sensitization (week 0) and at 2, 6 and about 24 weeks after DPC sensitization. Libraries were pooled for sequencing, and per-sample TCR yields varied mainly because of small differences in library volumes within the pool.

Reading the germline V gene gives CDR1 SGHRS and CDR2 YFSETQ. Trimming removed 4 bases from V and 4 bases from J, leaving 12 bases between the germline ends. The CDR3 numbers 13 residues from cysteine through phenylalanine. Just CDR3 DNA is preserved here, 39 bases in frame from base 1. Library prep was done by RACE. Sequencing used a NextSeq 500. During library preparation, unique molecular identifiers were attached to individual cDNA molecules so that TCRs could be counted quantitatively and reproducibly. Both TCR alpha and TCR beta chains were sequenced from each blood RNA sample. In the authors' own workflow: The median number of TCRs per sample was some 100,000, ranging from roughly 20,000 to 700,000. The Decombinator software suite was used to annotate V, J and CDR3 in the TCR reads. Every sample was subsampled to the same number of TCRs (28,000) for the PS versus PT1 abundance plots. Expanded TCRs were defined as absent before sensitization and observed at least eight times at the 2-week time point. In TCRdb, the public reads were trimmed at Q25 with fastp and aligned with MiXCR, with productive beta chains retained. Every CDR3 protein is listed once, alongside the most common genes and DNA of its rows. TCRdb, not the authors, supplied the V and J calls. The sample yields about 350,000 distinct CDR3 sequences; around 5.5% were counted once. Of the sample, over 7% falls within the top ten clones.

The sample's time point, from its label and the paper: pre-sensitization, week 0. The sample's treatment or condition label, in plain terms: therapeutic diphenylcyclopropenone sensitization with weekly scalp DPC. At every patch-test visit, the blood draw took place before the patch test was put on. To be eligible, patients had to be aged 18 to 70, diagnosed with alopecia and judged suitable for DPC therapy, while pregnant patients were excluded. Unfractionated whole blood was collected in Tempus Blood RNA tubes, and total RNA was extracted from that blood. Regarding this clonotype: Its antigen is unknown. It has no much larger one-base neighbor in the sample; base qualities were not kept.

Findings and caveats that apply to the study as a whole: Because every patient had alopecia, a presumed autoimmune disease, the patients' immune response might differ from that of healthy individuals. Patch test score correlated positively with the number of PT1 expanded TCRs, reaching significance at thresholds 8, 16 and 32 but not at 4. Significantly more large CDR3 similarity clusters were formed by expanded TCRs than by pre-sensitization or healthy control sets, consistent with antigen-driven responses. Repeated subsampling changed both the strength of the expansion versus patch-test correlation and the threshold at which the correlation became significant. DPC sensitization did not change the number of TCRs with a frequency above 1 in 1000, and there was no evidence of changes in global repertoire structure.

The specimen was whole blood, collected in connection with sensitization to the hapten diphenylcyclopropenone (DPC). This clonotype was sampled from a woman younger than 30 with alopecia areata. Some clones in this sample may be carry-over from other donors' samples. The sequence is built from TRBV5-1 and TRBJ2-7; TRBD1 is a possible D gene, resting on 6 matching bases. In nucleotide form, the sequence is TGCGCCAGCAGCCCCGGACAGATTTACGAGCAGTACTTC. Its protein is CASSPGQIYEQYF. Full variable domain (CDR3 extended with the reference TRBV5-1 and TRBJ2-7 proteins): KAGVTQTPRYLIKTRGQQVTLSCSPISGHRSVSWYQQTPGQGLQFLFEYFSETQRNKGNFPGRFSGRQFSNSRSEMNVSTLELGDSALYLCASSPGQIYEQYFGPGTRLTVT.